One and the same sample provided the 10 T cell receptor beta chains below, sequenced in a study of T cells in localized non-small cell lung cancer. Only in-frame clones appear in the TCRdb table, and some are missing; sequencing was by immunoSEQ multiplex PCR. Of 50,000 or so clones in the sample, around 83% were seen once. This sample comprised peripheral blood, obtained before any cancer treatment. The receptors shown here come from a female donor aged 60 or older with stage II squamous cell lung carcinoma.

The J gene is TRBJ2-3, the V gene TRBV7-8; D possibly corresponds to TRBD2 (5 bases). The CDR3 extends over 15 amino acids. CDR1 and CDR2 from the germline V gene are SGHVS and FQNEAQ. The V end lost 6 bases, the J end lost 4 bases, and 17 bases lay between the germline ends. The CDR3, as DNA: TGTGCCAGCAGTCCCCCCGCCGGGAAGGCAGATACGCAGTATTTT. It codes for CASSPPAGKADTQYF.

This sequence joins TRBV2 and TRBJ1-6; D is uncertain. The germline V and J ends were trimmed by 4 bases and 10 bases, with 14 bases remaining between them. The CDR3 totals 14 residues. The germline V gene encodes CDR1 SNHLY and CDR2 FYNNEI. The CDR3 DNA is TGTGCCAGCAGTGTTGCAGGATCAGTGTCACCCCTCCACTTT. As protein: CASSVAGSVSPLHF.

This clone was detected only once. This chain joins TRBV6-5 and TRBJ2-2; TRBD1 matches 8 bases. The CDR3 is 15 amino acids. The germline V gene encodes CDR1 MNHEY and CDR2 SVGAGI. The trim removed 3 bases at V and 1 base at J, leaving 1 base unmatched. The CDR3 bases are TGTGCCAGCAGTTATGGACAGGGGAACACCGGGGAGCTGTTTTTT. Translation gives CASSYGQGNTGELFF.

The J gene is TRBJ2-3, the V gene TRBV30; 10 bases agree with TRBD2. The germline gives CDR1 GTSNPN, CDR2 SVGIG (reference sequence). The CDR3 runs 16 residues. Germline trimming cut 2 bases from V and 3 bases from J; bases unmatched to any gene: 8. Here the CDR3 DNA reads TGTGCCTGGAGTCAACCTAGCGGGGGATGGACAGATACGCAGTATTTT. It encodes CAWSQPSGGWTDTQYF.

The V gene is TRBV19, the J gene TRBJ2-2; D perhaps matches TRBD1 (5 bases). The CDR3 totals 14 residues. The V end was cut by 8 bases, the J end by 3 bases, with 13 bases between. CDR1 is LNHDA, CDR2 SQIVND, per germline (reference sequence). The CDR3 DNA is TGTGCCAGTCTACCCCAGGGATACACCGGGGAGCTGTTTTTT. This translates into CASLPQGYTGELFF.

The chain employs TRBV6-1 and TRBJ1-5, with 7 bases lining up with TRBD1. V gave up 6 bases and J gave up 0 bases; unmatched junction bases: 5. CDR1 and CDR2 from the germline V gene are MNHNS and SASEGT. This CDR3 contains 15 residues. The CDR3 DNA follows: TGTGCCAGCAGCTTGGGACAGCATAGCAATCAGCCCCAGCATTTT. Residues: CASSLGQHSNQPQHF.

This clone came up a few times. The V gene is TRBV6-5, the J gene TRBJ1-2; tentative D call: TRBD1 (6 bases). Germline V gene data show CDR1 as MNHEY and CDR2 as SVGAGI. The CDR3 length is 15 residues. V dropped 5 bases and J dropped 3 bases, with 16 bases sitting between them. CDR3 DNA: TGTGCCAGCAGTACCACCAGACAGGCTGACTATGGCTACACCTTC. Amino acid sequence: CASSTTRQADYGYTF.

Details on this clone: Germline and junction disagree at one end, which may indicate a read error. The chain has TRBV5-6 and TRBJ2-1; 12 nucleotides align to TRBD2. The CDR3 contains 15 residues. CDR1 and CDR2 from the germline V gene are SGHDT and YYEEEE. The CDR3 spells CASSAGLAGSNEQLF. The DNA of the CDR3 is TGTGCCAGCAGCGCCGGACTAGCGGGGTCCAATGAGCAGCTCTTC.

V gene TRBV7-6 combines with J gene TRBJ2-7; D is uncertain. Per the germline V gene, CDR1 is SGHVS and CDR2 is FNYEAQ. The V and J ends lost 5 bases and 6 bases respectively, with 8 bases between them. This CDR3 comprises 11 residues. The CDR3 sequence: CASSHPGEQYF. The CDR3 DNA reads TGTGCCAGCAGCCATCCGGGCGAGCAGTACTTC.

In this sample, this clone turned up once. The chain uses TRBV6-1 and TRBJ1-5, with a weak D call TRBD1 (5 bases). The CDR3 totals 14 residues. V dropped 8 bases and J dropped 6 bases, with 17 bases sitting between them. From germline, CDR1 is MNHNS and CDR2 SASEGT. CDR3 nucleotide sequence: TGTGCCAGCGAAGGCGGGCAGGGCAGTCAGCCCCAGCATTTT. Protein: CASEGGQGSQPQHF.